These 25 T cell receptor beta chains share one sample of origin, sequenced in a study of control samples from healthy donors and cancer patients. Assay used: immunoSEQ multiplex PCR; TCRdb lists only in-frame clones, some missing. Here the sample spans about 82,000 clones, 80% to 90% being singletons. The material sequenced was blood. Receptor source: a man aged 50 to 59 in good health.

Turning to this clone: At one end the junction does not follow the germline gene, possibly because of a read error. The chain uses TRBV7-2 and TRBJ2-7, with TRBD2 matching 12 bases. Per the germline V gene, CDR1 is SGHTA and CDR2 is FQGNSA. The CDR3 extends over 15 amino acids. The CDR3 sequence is CASALLAGGPYEQYF. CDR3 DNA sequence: TGTGCCAGCGCCCTTCTAGCGGGAGGGCCCTATGAGCAGTACTTC.

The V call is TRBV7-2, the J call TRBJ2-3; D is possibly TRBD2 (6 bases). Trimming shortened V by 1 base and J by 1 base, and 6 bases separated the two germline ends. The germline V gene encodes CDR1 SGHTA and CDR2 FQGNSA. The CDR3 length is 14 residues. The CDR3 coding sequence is TGTGCCAGCAGCTTAGTAGCGGGCACAGATACGCAGTATTTT. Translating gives CASSLVAGTDTQYF.

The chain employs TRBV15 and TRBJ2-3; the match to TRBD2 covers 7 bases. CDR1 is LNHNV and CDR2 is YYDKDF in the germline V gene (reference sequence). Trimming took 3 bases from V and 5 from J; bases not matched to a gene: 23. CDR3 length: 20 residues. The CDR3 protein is CATSSPLGFNSGNQGDTQYF. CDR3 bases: TGTGCCACCAGCAGCCCGCTAGGGTTCAACAGCGGGAATCAAGGAGATACGCAGTATTTT.

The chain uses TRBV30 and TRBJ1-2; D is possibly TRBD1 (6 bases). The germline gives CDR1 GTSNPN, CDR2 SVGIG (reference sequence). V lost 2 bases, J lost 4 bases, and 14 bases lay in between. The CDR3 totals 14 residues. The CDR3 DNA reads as TGTGCCTGGAGTCGAACAACAGGGAGCTATGGCTACACCTTC. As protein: CAWSRTTGSYGYTF.

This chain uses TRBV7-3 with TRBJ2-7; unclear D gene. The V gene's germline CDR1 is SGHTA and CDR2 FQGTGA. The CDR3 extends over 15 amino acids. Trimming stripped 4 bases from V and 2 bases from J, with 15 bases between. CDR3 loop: CASSSGRETPYEQYV. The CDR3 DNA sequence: TGTGCCAGCAGCTCCGGAAGGGAAACCCCCTACGAGCAGTACGTC.

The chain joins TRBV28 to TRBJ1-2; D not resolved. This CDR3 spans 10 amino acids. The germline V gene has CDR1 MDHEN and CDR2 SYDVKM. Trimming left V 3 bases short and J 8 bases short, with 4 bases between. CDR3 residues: CASSFNGYTF. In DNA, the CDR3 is TGTGCCAGCAGTTTCAACGGCTACACCTTC.

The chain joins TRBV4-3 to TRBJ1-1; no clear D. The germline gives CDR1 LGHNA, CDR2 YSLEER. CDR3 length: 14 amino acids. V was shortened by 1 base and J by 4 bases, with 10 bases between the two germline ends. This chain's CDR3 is CASSQGLRSTEAFF. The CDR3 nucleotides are TGCGCCAGCAGCCAAGGACTACGGAGCACTGAAGCTTTCTTT.

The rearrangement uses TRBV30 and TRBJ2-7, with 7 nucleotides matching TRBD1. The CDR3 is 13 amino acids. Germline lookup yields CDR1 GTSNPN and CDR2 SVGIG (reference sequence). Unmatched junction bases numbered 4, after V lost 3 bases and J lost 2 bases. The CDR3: CAWRTGTTYEQYF. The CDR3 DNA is TGTGCCTGGAGGACAGGGACCACCTACGAGCAGTACTTC.

This CDR3 is CASSFRGQGYGYTF. CDR3 bases: TGTGCCAGCAGTTTCAGGGGGCAAGGCTATGGCTACACCTTC. The chain employs TRBV6-5 and TRBJ1-2, with 8 positions matching TRBD1. V was pared by 4 bases and J by 4 bases, with 5 bases of the junction left unmatched. Looked up from germline, CDR1 is MNHEY and CDR2 is SVGAGI. The CDR3 runs to 14 residues.

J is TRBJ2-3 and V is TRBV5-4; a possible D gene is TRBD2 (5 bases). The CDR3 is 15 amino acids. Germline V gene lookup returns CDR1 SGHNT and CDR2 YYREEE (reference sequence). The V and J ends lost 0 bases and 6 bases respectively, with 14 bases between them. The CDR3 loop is CASSLGGSRLDTQYF. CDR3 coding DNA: TGTGCCAGCAGCTTGGGAGGGAGTCGGCTCGATACGCAGTATTTT.

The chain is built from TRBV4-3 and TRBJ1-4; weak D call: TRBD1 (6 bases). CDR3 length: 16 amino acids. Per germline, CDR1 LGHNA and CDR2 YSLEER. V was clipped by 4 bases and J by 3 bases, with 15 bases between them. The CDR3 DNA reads TGCGCCAGCAGCCCCCGCGTGGGGGCAGCTAATGAAAAACTGTTTTTT. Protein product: CASSPRVGAANEKLFF.

The CDR3, as DNA: TGTGCCAGCGCTCCGGGGCTGAAAGAGACCCAGTACTTC. Translating gives CASAPGLKETQYF. This chain joins TRBV6-5 and TRBJ2-5, with D perhaps TRBD1 or TRBD2 (5 bases each). With 8 bases removed from V and 3 bases from J, the gap between germline ends came to 13 bases. The CDR3 covers 13 residues. Germline V lookup: CDR1 MNHEY, CDR2 SVGAGI.

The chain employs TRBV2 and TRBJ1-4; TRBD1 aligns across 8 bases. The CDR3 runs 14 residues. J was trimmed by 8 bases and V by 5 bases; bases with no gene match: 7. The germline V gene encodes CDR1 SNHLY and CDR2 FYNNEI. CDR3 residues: CASSWAQGDEKLFF. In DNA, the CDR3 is TGTGCCAGCAGTTGGGCACAGGGGGACGAAAAACTGTTTTTT.

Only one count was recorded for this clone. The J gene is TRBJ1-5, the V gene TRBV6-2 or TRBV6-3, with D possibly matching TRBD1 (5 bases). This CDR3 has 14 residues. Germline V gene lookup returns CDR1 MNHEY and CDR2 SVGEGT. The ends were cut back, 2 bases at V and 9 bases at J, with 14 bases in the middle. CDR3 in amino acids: CASSYRGSGRPQHF. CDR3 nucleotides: TGTGCCAGCAGTTACCGGGGGTCTGGTCGGCCCCAGCATTTT.

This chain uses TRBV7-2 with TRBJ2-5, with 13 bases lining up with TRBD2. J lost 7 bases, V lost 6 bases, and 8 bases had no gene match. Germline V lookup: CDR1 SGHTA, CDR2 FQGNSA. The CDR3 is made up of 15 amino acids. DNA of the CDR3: TGTGCCAGCAGTCCAGGACTAGCGGGAGCGGGGACCCAGTACTTC. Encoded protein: CASSPGLAGAGTQYF.

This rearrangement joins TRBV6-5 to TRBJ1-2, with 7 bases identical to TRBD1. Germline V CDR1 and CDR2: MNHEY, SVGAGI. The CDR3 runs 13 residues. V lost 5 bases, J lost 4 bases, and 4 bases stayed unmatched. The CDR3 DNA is TGTGCCAGCAGTCCCGGACAGGCCTATGGCTACACCTTC. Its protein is CASSPGQAYGYTF.

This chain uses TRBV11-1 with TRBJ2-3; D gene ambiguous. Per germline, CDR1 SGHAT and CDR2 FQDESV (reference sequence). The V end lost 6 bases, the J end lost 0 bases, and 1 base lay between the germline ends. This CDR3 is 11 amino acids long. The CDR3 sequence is CASRSTDTQYF. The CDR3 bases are TGTGCCAGCAGAAGCACAGATACGCAGTATTTT.

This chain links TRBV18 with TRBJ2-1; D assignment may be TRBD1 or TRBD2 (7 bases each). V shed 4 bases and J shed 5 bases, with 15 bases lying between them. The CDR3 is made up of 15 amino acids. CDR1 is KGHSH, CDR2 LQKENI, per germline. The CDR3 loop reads CASSRAGDRNNEQFF. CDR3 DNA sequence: TGTGCCAGCTCACGCGCGGGGGACAGAAACAATGAGCAGTTCTTC.

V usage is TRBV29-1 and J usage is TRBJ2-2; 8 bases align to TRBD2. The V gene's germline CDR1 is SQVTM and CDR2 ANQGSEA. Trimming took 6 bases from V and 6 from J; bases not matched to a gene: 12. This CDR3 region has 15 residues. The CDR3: CSVVESGRGSGELFF. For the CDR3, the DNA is TGCAGCGTGGTAGAGAGCGGGAGAGGCTCCGGGGAGCTGTTTTTT.

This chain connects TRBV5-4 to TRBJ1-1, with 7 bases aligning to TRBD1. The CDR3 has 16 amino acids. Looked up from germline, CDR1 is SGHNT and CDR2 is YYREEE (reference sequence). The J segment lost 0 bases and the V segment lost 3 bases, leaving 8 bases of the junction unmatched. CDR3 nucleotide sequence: TGTGCCAGCAGCTCCTACAGGGGAGATATGAACACTGAAGCTTTCTTT. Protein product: CASSSYRGDMNTEAFF.

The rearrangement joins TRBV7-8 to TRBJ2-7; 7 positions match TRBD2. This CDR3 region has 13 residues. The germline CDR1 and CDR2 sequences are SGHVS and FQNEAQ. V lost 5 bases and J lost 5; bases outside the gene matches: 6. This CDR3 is CASSDRDYNEQYF. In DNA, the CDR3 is TGTGCCAGCAGCGACCGGGACTACAACGAGCAGTACTTC.

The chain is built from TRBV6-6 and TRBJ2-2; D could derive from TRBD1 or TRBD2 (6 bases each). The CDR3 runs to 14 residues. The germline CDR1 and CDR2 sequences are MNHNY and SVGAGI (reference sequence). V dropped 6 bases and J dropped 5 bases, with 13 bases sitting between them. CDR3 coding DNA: TGTGCCAGCAGCCCTGGAGGGGGAACCGGGGAGCTGTTTTTT. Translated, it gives CASSPGGGTGELFF.

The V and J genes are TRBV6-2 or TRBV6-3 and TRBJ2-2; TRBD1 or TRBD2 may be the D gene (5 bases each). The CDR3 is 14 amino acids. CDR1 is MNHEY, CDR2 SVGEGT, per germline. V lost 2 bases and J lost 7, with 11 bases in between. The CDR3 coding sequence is TGTGCCAGCAGTTACGCCCTTGGGGGCGGGGAGCTGTTTTTT. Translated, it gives CASSYALGGGELFF.

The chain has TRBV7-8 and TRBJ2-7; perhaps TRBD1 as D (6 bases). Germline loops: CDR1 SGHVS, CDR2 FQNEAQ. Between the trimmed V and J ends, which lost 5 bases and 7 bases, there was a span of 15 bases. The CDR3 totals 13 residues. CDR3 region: CASSRGQKGEQYF. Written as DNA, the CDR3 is TGTGCCAGCAGCCGGGGACAAAAGGGAGAGCAGTACTTC. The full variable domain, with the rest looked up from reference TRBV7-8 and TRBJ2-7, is GAGVSQSPRYKVAKRGQDVALRCDPISGHVSLFWYQQALGQGPEFLTYFQNEAQLDKSGLPSDRFFAERPEGSVSTLKIQRTQQEDSAVYLCASSRGQKGEQYFGPGTRLTVT.

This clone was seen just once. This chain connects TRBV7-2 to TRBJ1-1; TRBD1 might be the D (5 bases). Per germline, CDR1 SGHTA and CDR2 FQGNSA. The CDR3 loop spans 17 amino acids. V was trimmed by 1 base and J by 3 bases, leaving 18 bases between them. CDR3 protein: CASSLGSRPLGDTEAFF. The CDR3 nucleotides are TGTGCCAGCAGCTTAGGGTCACGGCCTCTGGGGGACACTGAAGCTTTCTTT.